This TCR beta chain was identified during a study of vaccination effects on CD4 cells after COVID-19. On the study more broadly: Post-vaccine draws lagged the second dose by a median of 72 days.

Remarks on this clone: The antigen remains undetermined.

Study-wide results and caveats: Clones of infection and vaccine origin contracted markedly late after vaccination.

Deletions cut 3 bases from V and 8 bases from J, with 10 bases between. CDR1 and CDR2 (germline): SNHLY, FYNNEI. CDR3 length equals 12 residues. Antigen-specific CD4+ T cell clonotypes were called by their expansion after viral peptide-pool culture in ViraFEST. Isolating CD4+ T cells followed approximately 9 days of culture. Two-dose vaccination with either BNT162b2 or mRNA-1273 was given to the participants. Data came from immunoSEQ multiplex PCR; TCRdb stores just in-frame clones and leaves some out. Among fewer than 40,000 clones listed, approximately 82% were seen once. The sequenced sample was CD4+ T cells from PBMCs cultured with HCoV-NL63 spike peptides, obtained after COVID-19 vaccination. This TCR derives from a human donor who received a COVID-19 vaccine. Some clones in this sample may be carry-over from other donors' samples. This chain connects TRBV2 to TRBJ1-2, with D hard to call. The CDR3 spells CASSDRRWGYTF. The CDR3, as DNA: TGTGCCAGCAGTGACAGGAGGTGGGGCTACACCTTC.